This TCR beta chain emerged from a study of blood T cell repertoires in COVID-19. Study at large: The United States, Italy and Spain provided the acute and convalescent COVID-19 samples. From T cells, B-cell-depleted T cells, or PBMCs came the material, which was cDNA or gDNA.

Per the authors' pipeline: Reference gene primer amplification gave nucleated cell count estimates. Profiling relied on immunoSEQ multiplex PCR, and the TCRdb table lists in-frame clones only, not all of them. V and J calls and clone size are copied from that table; D and trimming were computed from the DNA. The sample carries approximately 97,000 clones, roughly 86% recorded once. The J segment lost 5 bases and the V segment lost 0 bases, leaving 6 bases of the junction unmatched. Per the germline V gene, CDR1 is SGHNT and CDR2 is YENEEA. This CDR3 is built from 16 residues. Specimen: peripheral blood. The TCR was taken from a man aged 50-59 years with active or convalescent COVID-19. The chain joins TRBV11-3 to TRBJ2-3; the match to TRBD2 covers 9 bases. CDR3 sequence: CASSLDGRGGEDTQYF. The CDR3, as DNA: TGTGCCAGCAGCTTAGATGGGCGGGGGGGCGAAGATACGCAGTATTTT.